What follows are 18 T cell receptor beta chains derived from one specimen sequenced in a study of blood T cell repertoires in COVID-19. Libraries were prepared by immunoSEQ multiplex PCR; TCRdb keeps only in-frame clonotypes and omits some of them. The sample records almost 20,000 clones, 79% being singletons. Sequencing was done on a sample of peripheral blood. Receptors were obtained from an older man with acute or convalescent COVID-19.

The CDR3: CASSATGGSGANVLTF. DNA for the CDR3: TGTGCCAGCAGTGCGACAGGGGGCTCTGGGGCCAACGTCCTGACTTTC. The chain carries TRBV2 and TRBJ2-6, with 9 bases that match TRBD1. There are 16 residues in the CDR3. The trim removed 4 bases at V and 0 bases at J, leaving 1 base unmatched. The V gene's germline CDR1 is SNHLY and CDR2 FYNNEI.

This chain joins TRBV6-5 and TRBJ2-3; no definite D call. From germline, CDR1 is MNHEY and CDR2 SVGAGI. Trimming cost V 6 bases and J 8 bases, with 6 bases left between them. This CDR3 region has 10 residues. The CDR3 nucleotides are TGTGCCAGCAGCTCGTCTACGCAGTATTTT. Its protein is CASSSSTQYF.

V is TRBV30 and J is TRBJ1-3, with 8 bases matching TRBD1. This CDR3 comprises 14 residues. Germline CDR1 GTSNPN, CDR2 SVGIG (reference sequence). V gave up 3 bases and J gave up 4 bases; unmatched junction bases: 5. The CDR3 sequence: CAWRIRGLGNTIYF. For the CDR3, the DNA is TGTGCCTGGAGGATCAGGGGGCTCGGAAACACCATATATTTT.

The rearrangement joins TRBV27 to TRBJ2-1; 7 bases agree with TRBD2. Germline lookup yields CDR1 MNHEY and CDR2 SMNVEV (reference sequence). The V segment lost 4 bases and the J segment 7 bases; nucleotides outside the gene matches: 4. The CDR3 has 13 residues. The CDR3 DNA reads TGTGCCAGCAGTTGGCGGGAGAGGAATGAGCAGTTCTTC. Protein sequence: CASSWRERNEQFF.

The chain has TRBV6-2 or TRBV6-3 and TRBJ1-5; perhaps TRBD1 as D (6 bases). CDR1 and CDR2 (germline): MNHEY, SVGEGT. Trimming took 5 bases from V and 3 from J, leaving 14 bases between them. This CDR3 is 15 amino acids long. CDR3 nucleotide sequence: TGTGCCAGCAGTGGAGCGGGGGCAGCCAATCAGCCCCAGCATTTT. This sequence encodes CASSGAGAANQPQHF.

The V gene is TRBV3-1 (or the pseudogene TRBV3-2), the J gene TRBJ2-1; 7 bases line up with TRBD2. The CDR3 extends over 16 amino acids. The V gene end was trimmed by 1 base and the J gene end by 4 bases; junction bases not matched to a gene: 7. CDR1 and CDR2 (germline): LGHDT, YNNKEL (reference sequence). The CDR3 sequence: CASSQAAGVGYNEQFF. CDR3 in DNA: TGTGCCAGCAGCCAAGCGGCGGGAGTTGGGTACAATGAGCAGTTCTTC.

The chain recombines TRBV24-1 with TRBJ2-1; TRBD1 matches at 7 bases. Germline assignment: CDR1 KGHDR and CDR2 SFDVKD. The CDR3 covers 20 residues. V lost 3 bases and J lost 8; bases outside the gene matches: 24. CDR3 in amino acids: CATSDPTRQGLIWDSHEQFF. The CDR3 bases are TGTGCCACCAGTGATCCCACGAGACAGGGTCTAATCTGGGATAGCCATGAGCAGTTCTTC.

The chain combines TRBV7-6 with TRBJ2-5; TRBD1 is a possible D gene (5 bases). Trimming took off 3 bases at V and 4 bases at J, with 9 bases between the two ends. The CDR3 length is 13 residues. Per germline, CDR1 SGHVS and CDR2 FNYEAQ. The CDR3 loop is CASSFGQGETQYF. The CDR3, as DNA: TGTGCCAGCAGCTTCGGGCAGGGAGAGACCCAGTACTTC.

The chain has TRBV7-2 and TRBJ2-3, with TRBD2 matching over 9 bases. The CDR3 runs 16 residues. The V and J ends lost 3 bases and 2 bases, in that order; junction bases with no gene match: 6. Per the germline V gene, CDR1 is SGHTA and CDR2 is FQGNSA. As DNA, the CDR3 is TGTGCCAGCAGCTTCTCACTAGCGGGCCACACAGATACGCAGTATTTT. Encoded protein: CASSFSLAGHTDTQYF.

The CDR3 here is CASSPGGSSGRAGTGELFF. The CDR3 bases are TGCGCCAGCAGCCCCGGAGGGAGTAGCGGGAGGGCCGGAACCGGGGAGCTGTTTTTT. The V gene is TRBV5-1, the J gene TRBJ2-2; the match to TRBD2 covers 11 bases. The CDR3 is 19 amino acids. The ends lost 4 bases at V and 5 bases at J; junction bases unmatched: 16. Germline CDR1 is SGHRS and CDR2 is YFSETQ. Drawing the rest from reference TRBV5-1 and TRBJ2-2, the complete variable domain is KAGVTQTPRYLIKTRGQQVTLSCSPISGHRSVSWYQQTPGQGLQFLFEYFSETQRNKGNFPGRFSGRQFSNSRSEMNVSTLELGDSALYLCASSPGGSSGRAGTGELFFGEGSRLTVL.

The J gene is TRBJ1-5, the V gene TRBV18, with D maybe TRBD1 (5 bases). CDR3 length: 16 residues. V lost 1 base and J lost 3, with 13 bases in between. Germline assignment: CDR1 KGHSH and CDR2 LQKENI. CDR3 amino acids: CASSPRGSATNQPQHF. The DNA for the CDR3 is TGTGCCAGCTCACCACGGGGCAGCGCAACCAATCAGCCCCAGCATTTT.

The V and J genes are TRBV28 and TRBJ1-2, with TRBD1 identical over 11 bases. The germline V gene encodes CDR1 MDHEN and CDR2 SYDVKM. CDR3 length: 17 amino acids. V trimming: 4 bases; J trimming: 4 bases; junction bases outside the gene matches: 11. CDR3 amino acids: CASSSPGQGAPGYGYTF. CDR3 in DNA: TGTGCCAGCAGTTCTCCCGGACAGGGGGCGCCCGGCTATGGCTACACCTTC.

In this sample, this clone turned up a few times. V usage is TRBV5-1 and J usage is TRBJ2-7, with D possibly matching TRBD2 (5 bases). Trimming pared 1 base from V and 0 bases from J, leaving 8 bases between. This CDR3 is built from 14 residues. Per germline, CDR1 SGHRS and CDR2 YFSETQ. The CDR3 loop reads CASSLLGSSYEQYV. CDR3 DNA: TGCGCCAGCAGCTTGCTAGGGAGCTCCTACGAGCAGTACGTC.

This chain uses TRBV6-5 with TRBJ2-3; possible D gene TRBD1, 5 bases. V was pared by 6 bases and J by 4 bases, with 17 bases between. This CDR3 is 15 amino acids long. CDR1 is MNHEY, CDR2 SVGAGI, per germline. This CDR3 reads CASSREYRIADTQYF. CDR3 bases: TGTGCCAGCAGCCGCGAATACAGGATCGCAGATACGCAGTATTTT.

The chain has TRBV9 and TRBJ2-3; 8 nucleotides agree with TRBD1. This CDR3 has 15 residues. V shed 3 bases, J shed 3 bases, and the junction held 6 bases outside the gene matches. Germline V gene sequence: CDR1 SGDLS, CDR2 YYNGEE. CDR3 amino acids: CASSGGGQGTDTQYF. For the CDR3, the DNA is TGTGCCAGCAGCGGAGGCGGACAGGGAACAGATACGCAGTATTTT.

This clone is deemed medium-sized. This rearrangement joins TRBV7-9 to TRBJ2-2; 7 bases line up with TRBD1. J was trimmed by 3 bases and V by 5 bases; bases with no gene match: 12. The germline gives CDR1 SEHNR, CDR2 FQNEAQ (reference sequence). The CDR3 covers 17 residues. The CDR3: CASSPGARDSYTGELFF. The CDR3 DNA follows: TGTGCCAGCAGCCCGGGTGCCCGGGACAGTTACACCGGGGAGCTGTTTTTT.

This chain connects TRBV27 to TRBJ2-1; 8 bases agree with TRBD2. The CDR3 loop spans 18 amino acids. Trimming cost V 4 bases and J 4 bases; bases outside gene matches: 15. CDR1 MNHEY and CDR2 SMNVEV come from the germline V gene (reference sequence). CDR3 in amino acids: CASSWGASGLHFYNEQFF. Here the CDR3 DNA reads TGTGCCAGCAGTTGGGGCGCTAGCGGGCTCCATTTTTACAATGAGCAGTTCTTC.

J is TRBJ1-1 and V is TRBV19; D unresolved. Germline CDR1 LNHDA, CDR2 SQIVND (reference sequence). Deletions cut 3 bases from V and 1 base from J, with 12 bases between. CDR3 length: 15 residues. CDR3 protein: CASSIRGGPNTEAFF. CDR3 coding DNA: TGTGCCAGTAGTATTCGAGGAGGGCCGAACACTGAAGCTTTCTTT.